The present T cell receptor (beta chain) was sequenced within a study of blood T cells in healthy people across ages. Turning to the study itself: Per two T cells, template switching captured roughly one barcoded beta molecule.

Healthy Caucasian individuals from Russia aged roughly 6 to 95 were enrolled as donors. This clonotype has only one observation. Its antigen is unidentified. CDR1 SGHDT and CDR2 YYEEEE come from the germline V gene. CDR3 size: 13 residues. V was trimmed by 3 bases and J by 6 bases, leaving 11 bases between them. Study observations and caveats: Age brought a roughly linear fall in TCR beta diversity measured per million T cells.

Alongside a J-beta primer mix, a sample-barcoded 5' primer served in a second PCR lasting roughly 6 to 11 cycles. Via MiXCR, TCRdb re-called the 5' RACE reads, giving one row per CDR3 protein. The sample has some 900,000 distinct CDR3 sequences, roughly 52% seen once; the top ten hold 10% to 15%. The receptor was isolated from a man aged 30 to 39 in good health. This chain uses TRBV5-6 with TRBJ2-3; TRBD1 or TRBD2 may be the D gene (5 bases each). The sequencing input was blood. The CDR3 spells CASSWGEGDTQYF. CDR3 DNA: TGTGCCAGCAGCTGGGGTGAGGGGGATACGCAGTATTTT.